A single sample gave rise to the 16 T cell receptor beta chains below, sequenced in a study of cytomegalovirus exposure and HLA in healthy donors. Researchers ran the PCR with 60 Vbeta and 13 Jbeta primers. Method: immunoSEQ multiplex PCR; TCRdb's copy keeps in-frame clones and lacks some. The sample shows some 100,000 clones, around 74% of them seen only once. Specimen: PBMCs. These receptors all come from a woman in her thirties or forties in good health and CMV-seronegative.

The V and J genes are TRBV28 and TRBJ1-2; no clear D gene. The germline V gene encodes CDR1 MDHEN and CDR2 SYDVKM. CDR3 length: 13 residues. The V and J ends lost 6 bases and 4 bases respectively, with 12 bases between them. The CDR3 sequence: CASSQVTSYGYTF. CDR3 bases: TGTGCCAGCAGCCAAGTTACTTCCTATGGCTACACCTTC.

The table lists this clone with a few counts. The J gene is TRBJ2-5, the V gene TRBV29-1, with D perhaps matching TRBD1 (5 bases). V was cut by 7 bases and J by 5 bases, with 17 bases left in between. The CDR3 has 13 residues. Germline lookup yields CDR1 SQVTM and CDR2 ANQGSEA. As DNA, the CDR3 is TGCAGCGGCGTCAGACAGTTCGGGGAGACCCAGTACTTC. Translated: CSGVRQFGETQYF.

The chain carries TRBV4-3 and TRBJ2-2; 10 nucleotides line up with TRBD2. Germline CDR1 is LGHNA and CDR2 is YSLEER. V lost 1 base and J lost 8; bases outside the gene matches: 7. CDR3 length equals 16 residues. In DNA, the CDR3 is TGCGCCAGCAGCCAAGGAGCAGCGGGGGGGCTAGGGGAGCTGTTTTTT. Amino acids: CASSQGAAGGLGELFF.

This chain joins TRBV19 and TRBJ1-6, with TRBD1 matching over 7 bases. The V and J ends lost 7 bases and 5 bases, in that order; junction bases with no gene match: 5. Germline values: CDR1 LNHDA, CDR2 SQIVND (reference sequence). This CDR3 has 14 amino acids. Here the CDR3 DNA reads TGTGCCAGTACCGAGGACAGGAATAATTCACCCCTCCACTTT. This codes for CASTEDRNNSPLHF.

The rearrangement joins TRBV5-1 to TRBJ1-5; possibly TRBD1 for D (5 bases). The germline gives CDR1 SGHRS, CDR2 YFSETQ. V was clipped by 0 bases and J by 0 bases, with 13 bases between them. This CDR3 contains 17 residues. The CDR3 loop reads CASSLAGGDLSNQPQHF. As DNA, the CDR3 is TGCGCCAGCAGCTTGGCCGGAGGGGACCTTAGCAATCAGCCCCAGCATTTT.

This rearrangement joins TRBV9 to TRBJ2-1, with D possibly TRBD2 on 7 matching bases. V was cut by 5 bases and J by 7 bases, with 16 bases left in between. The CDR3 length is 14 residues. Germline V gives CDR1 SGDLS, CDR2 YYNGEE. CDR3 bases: TGTGCCAGCAGGGGGGAGGGGGTGGGGAATGAGCAGTTCTTC. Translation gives CASRGEGVGNEQFF.

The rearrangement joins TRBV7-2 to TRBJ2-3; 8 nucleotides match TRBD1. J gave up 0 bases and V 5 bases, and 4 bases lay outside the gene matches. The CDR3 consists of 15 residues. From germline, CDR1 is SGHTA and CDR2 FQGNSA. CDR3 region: CASSQDRDSTDTQYF. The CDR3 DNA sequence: TGTGCCAGCAGCCAGGACAGGGACAGCACAGATACGCAGTATTTT.

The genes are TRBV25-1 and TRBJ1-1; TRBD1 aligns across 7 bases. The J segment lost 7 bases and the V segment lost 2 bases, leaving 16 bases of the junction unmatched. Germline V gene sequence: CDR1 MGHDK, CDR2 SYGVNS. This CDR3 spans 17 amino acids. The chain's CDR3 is CASSEHHRGPRTGEAFF. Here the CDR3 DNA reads TGTGCCAGCAGTGAACACCACAGGGGCCCTCGCACGGGTGAAGCTTTCTTT.

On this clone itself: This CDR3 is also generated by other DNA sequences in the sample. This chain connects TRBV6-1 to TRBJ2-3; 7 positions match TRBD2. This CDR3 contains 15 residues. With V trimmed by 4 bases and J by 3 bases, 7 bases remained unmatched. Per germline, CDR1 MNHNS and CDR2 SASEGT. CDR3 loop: CASSALGEGTDTQYF. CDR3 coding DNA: TGTGCCAGCAGTGCCCTAGGGGAGGGAACAGATACGCAGTATTTT.

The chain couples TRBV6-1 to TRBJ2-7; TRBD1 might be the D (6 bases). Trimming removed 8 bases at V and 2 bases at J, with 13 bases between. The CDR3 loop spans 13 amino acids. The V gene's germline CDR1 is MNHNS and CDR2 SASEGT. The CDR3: CASLQGLAYEQYF. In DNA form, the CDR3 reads TGTGCCAGCCTACAGGGTTTGGCCTACGAGCAGTACTTC.

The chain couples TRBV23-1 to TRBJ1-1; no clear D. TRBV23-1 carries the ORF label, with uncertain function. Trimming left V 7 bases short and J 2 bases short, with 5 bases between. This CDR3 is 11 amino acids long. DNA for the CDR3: TGCGCCAGCATCTTAAACACTGAAGCTTTCTTT. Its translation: CASILNTEAFF.

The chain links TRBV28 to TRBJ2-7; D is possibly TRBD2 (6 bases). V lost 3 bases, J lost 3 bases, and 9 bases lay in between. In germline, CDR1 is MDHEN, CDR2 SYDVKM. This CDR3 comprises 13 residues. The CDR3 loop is CASSFVGSYEQYF. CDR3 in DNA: TGTGCCAGCAGTTTTGTCGGGAGCTACGAGCAGTACTTC. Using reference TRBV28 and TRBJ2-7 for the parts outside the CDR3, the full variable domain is DVKVTQSSRYLVKRTGEKVFLECVQDMDHENMFWYRQDPGLGLRLIYFSYDVKMKEKGDIPEGYSVSREKKERFSLILESASTNQTSMYLCASSFVGSYEQYFGPGTRLTVT.

The CDR3: CASSAGGSNQPQHF. CDR3 sequence (DNA): TGTGCCAGCAGTGCGGGGGGAAGCAATCAGCCCCAGCATTTT. The chain recombines TRBV28 with TRBJ1-5, with D tentatively TRBD1 (5 bases). Germline CDR1 reads MDHEN; CDR2 reads SYDVKM. The CDR3 has 14 residues. Between the trimmed V and J ends, which lost 5 bases and 1 base, there was a span of 9 bases.

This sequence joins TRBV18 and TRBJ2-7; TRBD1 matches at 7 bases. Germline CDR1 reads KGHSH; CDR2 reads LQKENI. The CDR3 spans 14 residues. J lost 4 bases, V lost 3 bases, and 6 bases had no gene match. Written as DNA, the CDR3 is TGTGCCAGCTCACCGGAATTACAGGGGTACGAGCAGTACTTC. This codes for CASSPELQGYEQYF.

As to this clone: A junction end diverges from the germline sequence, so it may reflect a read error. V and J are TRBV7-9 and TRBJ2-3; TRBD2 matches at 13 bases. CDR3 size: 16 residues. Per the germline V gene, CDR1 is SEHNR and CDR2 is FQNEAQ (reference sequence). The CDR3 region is CSSSFRLAGGTDTQYF. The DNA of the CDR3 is TGTTCCAGCAGCTTTCGACTAGCGGGGGGTACAGATACGCAGTATTTT.

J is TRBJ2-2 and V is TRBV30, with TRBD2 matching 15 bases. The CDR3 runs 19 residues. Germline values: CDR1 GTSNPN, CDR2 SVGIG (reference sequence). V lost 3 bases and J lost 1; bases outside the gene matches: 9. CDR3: CAWSRTGLAGGLNTGELFF. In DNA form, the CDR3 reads TGTGCCTGGAGCCGAACGGGACTAGCGGGAGGACTGAACACCGGGGAGCTGTTTTTT.